The 23 T cell receptor beta chains in this list originate from one sample, sequenced in a study of beta chain features in type 1 diabetes (dated by TCRdb to 2017 to 2018). The receptor library was made with the immunoSEQ multiplex PCR assay. All of the isolated RNA was reverse transcribed with the High Capacity cDNA Reverse Transcription Kit, so expressed TCRB transcripts were sequenced. TCRdb limited this immuneACCESS table to in-frame rearrangements with V and J called. A share of clones is missing; checked studies link under half to unresolved V genes, and the rest is unexplained. The sample data list about 40,000 clones, and around 45% of these were observed just once. The ten largest clones add up to more than 0.65% of the sample. Sequenced input: central memory CD4+ T cells from blood. These receptor sequences come from a woman aged 18-30 years in good health.

The genes are TRBV2 and TRBJ2-2; a possible D gene is TRBD1 (5 bases). Germline assignment: CDR1 SNHLY and CDR2 FYNNEI. V gave up 4 bases and J gave up 5 bases, with 8 bases separating them. CDR3 length: 13 residues. CDR3 coding DNA: TGTGCCAGCAGTGGGGGCAGTACCGGGGAGCTGTTTTTT. Its translation: CASSGGSTGELFF.

The CDR3 sequence: CASSRGGADTEAFF. The CDR3 DNA is TGTGCCAGCAGTCGAGGGGGCGCCGACACTGAAGCTTTCTTT. The chain recombines TRBV2 with TRBJ1-1; 7 bases line up with TRBD1. Trimming at V came to 5 bases and at J to 3 bases, leaving 6 bases not matched to a gene. The CDR3 totals 14 residues. Germline V gene sequence: CDR1 SNHLY, CDR2 FYNNEI. Full variable domain (rest looked up from reference TRBV2 and TRBJ1-1): EPEVTQTPSHQVTQMGQEVILRCVPISNHLYFYWYRQILGQKVEFLVSFYNNEISEKSEIFDDQFSVERPDGSNFTLKIRSTKLEDSAMYFCASSRGGADTEAFFGQGTRLTVV.

The chain recombines TRBV30 with TRBJ2-5; TRBD1 matches 10 bases. V shed 3 bases, J shed 4 bases, and the junction held 2 bases outside the gene matches. The CDR3 is 13 residues long. CDR1 is GTSNPN and CDR2 is SVGIG in the germline V gene (reference sequence). DNA of the CDR3: TGTGCCTGGAGGACAGGGGGCGTAGAGACCCAGTACTTC. Translating gives CAWRTGGVETQYF.

DNA of the CDR3: TGTGCCAGCGCTGTCTACAGGGCATACGAGCAGTACTTC. Translation gives CASAVYRAYEQYF. This chain connects TRBV6-5 to TRBJ2-7; D perhaps matches TRBD1 (6 bases). Trimming shortened V by 8 bases and J by 4 bases, and 15 bases separated the two germline ends. CDR1 and CDR2 from the germline V gene are MNHEY and SVGAGI. The CDR3 has 13 residues.

This clone was seen a few times. This rearrangement joins TRBV19 to TRBJ2-7, with D unresolved. The CDR3 spans 15 residues. Germline V gene data show CDR1 as LNHDA and CDR2 as SQIVND (reference sequence). V dropped 8 bases and J dropped 3 bases, with 20 bases sitting between them. In DNA, the CDR3 is TGTGCCAGTTCCCCTCTCGCGTCTAGGAGCTACGAGCAGTACTTC. Its protein is CASSPLASRSYEQYF.

The rearrangement joins TRBV5-1 to TRBJ2-1, with 10 bases identical to TRBD2. Germline V lookup: CDR1 SGHRS, CDR2 YFSETQ. With 0 bases clipped from V and 0 bases from J, the junction kept 9 bases outside the gene matches. This CDR3 contains 19 residues. The CDR3 is CASSLAGGASGSSYNEQFF. As DNA, the CDR3 is TGCGCCAGCAGCTTGGCCGGCGGCGCTAGCGGGAGCTCCTACAATGAGCAGTTCTTC.

The rearrangement joins TRBV30 to TRBJ2-4; D gene ambiguous. The length of the CDR3 is 19 residues. V lost 0 bases to trimming and J lost 1 base, with 22 bases between them. Germline CDR1 GTSNPN, CDR2 SVGIG (reference sequence). The CDR3 DNA is TGTGCCTGGAGTGTAAAGGAGCGAGATGGAATTTGGGCCAAAAACATTCAGTACTTC. It codes for CAWSVKERDGIWAKNIQYF.

V is TRBV14 and J is TRBJ2-2; 8 positions agree with TRBD1. J lost 1 base, V lost 4 bases, and 5 bases had no gene match. The CDR3 has 16 amino acids. Germline CDR1 is SGHDN and CDR2 is FVKESK. CDR3: CASSRHRGWNTGELFF. CDR3 nucleotide sequence: TGTGCCAGCAGCCGTCACAGGGGGTGGAACACCGGGGAGCTGTTTTTT.

Points on this clone: The junction shows a germline mismatch at one end, possibly a read error. The V call is TRBV4-1, the J call TRBJ2-3; no definite D call. There are 16 residues in the CDR3. Per the germline V gene, CDR1 is MGHRA and CDR2 is YSYEKL. DNA of the CDR3: TGTGCCAGCAGCCAAGAGACTTCTCCTCGCACAGATACGCAGTATTTT. Its protein product is CASSQETSPRTDTQYF.

Worth noting for this clone: Other DNA sequences in this specimen translate into the identical CDR3. This chain joins TRBV18 and TRBJ2-1; 9 bases agree with TRBD1. The CDR3 has 16 amino acids. V gave up 6 bases and J gave up 1 base; unmatched junction bases: 7. The germline V gene encodes CDR1 KGHSH and CDR2 LQKENI. The CDR3 reads CASSFLTGGSYNEQFF. CDR3 nucleotide sequence: TGTGCCAGCTCCTTTCTGACAGGGGGATCCTACAATGAGCAGTTCTTC.

The rearrangement uses TRBV2 and TRBJ1-3; no clear D. CDR3 length equals 14 residues. Trimming stripped 7 bases from V and 0 bases from J, with 10 bases between. Germline V gives CDR1 SNHLY, CDR2 FYNNEI. CDR3 DNA: TGTGCCAGCAAGTTCACAAACTCTGGAAACACCATATATTTT. This translates into CASKFTNSGNTIYF.

The V and J genes are TRBV5-1 and TRBJ2-3; 7 nucleotides agree with TRBD2. Germline V CDR1 and CDR2: SGHRS, YFSETQ. The CDR3 length is 15 residues. With V trimmed by 1 base and J by 4 bases, 6 bases remained unmatched. As DNA, the CDR3 is TGCGCCAGCAGCTTGACGAGGGCGGGGGCAGATACGCAGTATTTT. Its translation is CASSLTRAGADTQYF.

The chain is built from TRBV11-2 and TRBJ1-1; weak D call: TRBD1 (5 bases). V lost 4 bases to trimming and J lost 0 bases, with 18 bases between them. The V gene's germline CDR1 is SGHAT and CDR2 FQNNGV. The CDR3 sequence is 17 residues long. The CDR3 bases are TGTGCCAGCAGCTCGATCGCCCCCAGCAGGGTGAACACTGAAGCTTTCTTT. Its protein product is CASSSIAPSRVNTEAFF.

The chain has TRBV2 and TRBJ1-2; 10 nucleotides line up with TRBD1. This CDR3 has 15 residues. Germline CDR1 SNHLY, CDR2 FYNNEI. Germline trimming cut 6 bases from V and 4 bases from J; bases unmatched to any gene: 8. Here the CDR3 reads CASSEDRGYGYGYTF. CDR3 coding DNA: TGTGCCAGCAGCGAGGACAGGGGGTATGGCTATGGCTACACCTTC.

The chain recombines TRBV27 with TRBJ1-5; 9 nucleotides align to TRBD1. Per the germline V gene, CDR1 is MNHEY and CDR2 is SMNVEV (reference sequence). V lost 6 bases and J lost 4; bases outside the gene matches: 7. There are 15 residues in the CDR3. The CDR3 protein is CASSPGTGQNQPQHF. Here the CDR3 DNA reads TGTGCCAGCAGCCCCGGGACAGGGCAGAATCAGCCCCAGCATTTT.

The V and J genes are TRBV27 and TRBJ1-2, with D maybe TRBD1 (6 bases). The V gene lost 5 bases and the J gene lost 6 bases, with 10 bases spanning the gap. The CDR3 totals 12 residues. Germline CDR1 is MNHEY and CDR2 is SMNVEV (reference sequence). CDR3 nucleotides: TGTGCCAGCAGTGCTCACAGGGATGGCTACACCTTC. Translating it yields CASSAHRDGYTF.

This clone was recorded a few times. The V and J genes are TRBV30 and TRBJ2-5; tentatively, D is TRBD2 (6 bases). With 4 bases removed from V and 2 bases from J, the gap between germline ends came to 11 bases. Germline CDR1 reads GTSNPN; CDR2 reads SVGIG (reference sequence). This CDR3 is 13 amino acids long. The CDR3 nucleotides read TGTGCCTGGACAGGCGGGGCTCAAGAGACCCAGTACTTC. Translated: CAWTGGAQETQYF.

The gene calls are TRBV10-3 and TRBJ2-5; 10 positions match TRBD1. This CDR3 is 15 amino acids long. The germline V gene encodes CDR1 ENHRY and CDR2 SYGVKD. Unmatched junction bases numbered 9, after V lost 6 bases and J lost 5 bases. CDR3 DNA sequence: TGTGCCATCAGGGCTCCCGGGACAGGGGTCGAGACCCAGTACTTC. This sequence encodes CAIRAPGTGVETQYF.

CDR3 nucleotide sequence: TGCGCCAGCAGCGGGCAGGGGACAGATACGCAGTATTTT. Encoded protein: CASSGQGTDTQYF. V and J are TRBV5-1 and TRBJ2-3; TRBD1 is a possible D gene (6 bases). This CDR3 contains 13 residues. V was shortened by 4 bases and J by 3 bases, with 9 bases between the two germline ends. The germline V gene encodes CDR1 SGHRS and CDR2 YFSETQ.

The rearrangement links TRBV4-2 to TRBJ2-5, with D possibly matching TRBD2 (5 bases). CDR3 length: 16 amino acids. CDR1 and CDR2 from the germline V gene are LGHNA and YNFKEQ. Trimming cost V 4 bases and J 3 bases, with 18 bases left between them. CDR3 nucleotides: TGTGCCAGCAGCCCTCTCGACCACGGAGGAGAAGAGACCCAGTACTTC. This gives the protein CASSPLDHGGEETQYF.

The chain employs TRBV2 and TRBJ1-1, with 7 bases matching TRBD1. V gave up 6 bases and J gave up 3 bases; unmatched junction bases: 4. Germline CDR1 SNHLY, CDR2 FYNNEI. The CDR3 contains 13 residues. The CDR3 DNA follows: TGTGCCAGCAGCGTGGACAGGCACACTGAAGCTTTCTTT. It specifies CASSVDRHTEAFF.

This clone showed up just a few times. The chain combines TRBV7-3 with TRBJ2-1, with a possible D match to TRBD1 (6 bases). The CDR3 spans 16 residues. In germline, CDR1 is SGHTA, CDR2 FQGTGA. The ends were cut back, 1 base at V and 5 bases at J, with 15 bases in the middle. The CDR3 loop reads CASSLNGQGIHNEQFF. The CDR3 DNA reads as TGTGCCAGCAGCTTAAATGGGCAGGGGATCCACAATGAGCAGTTCTTC.

The V gene is TRBV6-5, the J gene TRBJ1-1, with a tentative D call TRBD1 (6 bases). The CDR3 spans 13 residues. With 5 bases removed from V and 5 bases from J, the gap between germline ends came to 12 bases. Germline V gives CDR1 MNHEY, CDR2 SVGAGI. Written as DNA, the CDR3 is TGTGCCAGCAGTGACAGGTTCGGGACTGAAGCTTTCTTT. Its protein is CASSDRFGTEAFF.